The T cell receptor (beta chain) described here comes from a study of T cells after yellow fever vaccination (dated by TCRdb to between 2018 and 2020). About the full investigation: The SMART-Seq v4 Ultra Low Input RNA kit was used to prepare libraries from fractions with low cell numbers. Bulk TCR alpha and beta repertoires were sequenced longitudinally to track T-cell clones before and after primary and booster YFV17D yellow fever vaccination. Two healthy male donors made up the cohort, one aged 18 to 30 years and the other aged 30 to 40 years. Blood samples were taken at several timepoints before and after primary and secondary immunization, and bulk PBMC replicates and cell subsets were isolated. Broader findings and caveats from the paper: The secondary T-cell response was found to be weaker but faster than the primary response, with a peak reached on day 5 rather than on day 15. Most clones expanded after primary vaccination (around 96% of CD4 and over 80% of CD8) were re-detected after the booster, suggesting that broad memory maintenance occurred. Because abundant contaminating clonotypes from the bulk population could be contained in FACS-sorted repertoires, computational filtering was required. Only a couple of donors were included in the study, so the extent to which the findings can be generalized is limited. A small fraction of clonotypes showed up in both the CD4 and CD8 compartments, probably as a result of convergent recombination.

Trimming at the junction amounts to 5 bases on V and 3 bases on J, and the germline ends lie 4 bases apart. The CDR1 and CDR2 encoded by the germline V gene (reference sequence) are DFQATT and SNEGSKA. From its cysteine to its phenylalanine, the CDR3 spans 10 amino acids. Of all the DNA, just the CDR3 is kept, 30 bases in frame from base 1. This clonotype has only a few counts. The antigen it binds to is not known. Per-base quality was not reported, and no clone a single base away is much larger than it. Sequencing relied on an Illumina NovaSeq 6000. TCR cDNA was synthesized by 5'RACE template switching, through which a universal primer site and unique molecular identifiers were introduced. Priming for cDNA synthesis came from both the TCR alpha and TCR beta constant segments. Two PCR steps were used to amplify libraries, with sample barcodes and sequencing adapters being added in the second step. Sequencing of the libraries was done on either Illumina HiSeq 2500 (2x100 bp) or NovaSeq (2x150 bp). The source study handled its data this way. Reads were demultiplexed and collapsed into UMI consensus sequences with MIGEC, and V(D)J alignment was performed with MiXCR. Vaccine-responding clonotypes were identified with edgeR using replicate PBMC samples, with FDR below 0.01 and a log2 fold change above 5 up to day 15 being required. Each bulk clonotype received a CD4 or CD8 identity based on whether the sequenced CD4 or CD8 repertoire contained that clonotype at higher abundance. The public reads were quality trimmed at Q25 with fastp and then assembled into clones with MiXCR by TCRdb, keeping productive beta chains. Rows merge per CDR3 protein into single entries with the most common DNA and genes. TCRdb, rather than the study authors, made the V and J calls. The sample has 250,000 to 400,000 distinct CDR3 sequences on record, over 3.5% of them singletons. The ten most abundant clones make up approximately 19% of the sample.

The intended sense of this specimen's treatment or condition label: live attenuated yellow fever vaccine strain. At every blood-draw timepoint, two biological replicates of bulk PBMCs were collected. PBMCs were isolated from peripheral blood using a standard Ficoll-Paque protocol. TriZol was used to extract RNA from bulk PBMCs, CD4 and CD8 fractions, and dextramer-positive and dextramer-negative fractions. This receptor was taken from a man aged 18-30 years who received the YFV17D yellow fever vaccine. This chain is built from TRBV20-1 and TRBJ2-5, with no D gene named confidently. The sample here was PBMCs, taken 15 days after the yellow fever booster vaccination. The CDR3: CSAYEETQYF. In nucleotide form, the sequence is TGCAGTGCTTACGAAGAGACCCAGTACTTC.